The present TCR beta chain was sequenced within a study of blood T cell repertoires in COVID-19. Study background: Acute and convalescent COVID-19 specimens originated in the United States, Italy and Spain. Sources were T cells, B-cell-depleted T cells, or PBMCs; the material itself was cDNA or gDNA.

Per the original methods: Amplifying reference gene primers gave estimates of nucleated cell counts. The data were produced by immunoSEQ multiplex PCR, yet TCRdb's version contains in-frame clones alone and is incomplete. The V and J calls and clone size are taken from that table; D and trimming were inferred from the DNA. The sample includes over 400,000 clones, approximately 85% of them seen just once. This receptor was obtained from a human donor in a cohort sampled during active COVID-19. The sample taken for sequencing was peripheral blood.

This chain's CDR3 is CASSGTSPQRTDTQYF. The CDR3, as DNA: TGTGCCAGTAGCGGGACTTCCCCACAACGCACAGATACGCAGTATTTT. This chain uses TRBV19 with TRBJ2-3; tentative D call: TRBD2 (6 bases). V was pared by 6 bases and J by 1 base, with 17 bases between. Germline CDR1 and CDR2: LNHDA and SQIVND (reference sequence). The CDR3 extends over 16 amino acids.